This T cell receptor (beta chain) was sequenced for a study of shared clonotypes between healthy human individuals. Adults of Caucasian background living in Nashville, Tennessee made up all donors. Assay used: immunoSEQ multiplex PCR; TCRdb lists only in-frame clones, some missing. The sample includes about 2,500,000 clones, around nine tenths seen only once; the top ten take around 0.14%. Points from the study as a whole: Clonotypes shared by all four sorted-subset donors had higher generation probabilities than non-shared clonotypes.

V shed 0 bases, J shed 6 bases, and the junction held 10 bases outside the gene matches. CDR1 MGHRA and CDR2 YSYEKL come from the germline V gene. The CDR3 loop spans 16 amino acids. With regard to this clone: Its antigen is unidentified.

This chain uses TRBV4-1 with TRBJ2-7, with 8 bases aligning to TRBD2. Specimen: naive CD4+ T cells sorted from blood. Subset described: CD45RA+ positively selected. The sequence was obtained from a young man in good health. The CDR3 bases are TGCGCCAGCAGCCAAGACGCCGGGACTAGTCGACCCGAGCAGTACTTC. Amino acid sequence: CASSQDAGTSRPEQYF.